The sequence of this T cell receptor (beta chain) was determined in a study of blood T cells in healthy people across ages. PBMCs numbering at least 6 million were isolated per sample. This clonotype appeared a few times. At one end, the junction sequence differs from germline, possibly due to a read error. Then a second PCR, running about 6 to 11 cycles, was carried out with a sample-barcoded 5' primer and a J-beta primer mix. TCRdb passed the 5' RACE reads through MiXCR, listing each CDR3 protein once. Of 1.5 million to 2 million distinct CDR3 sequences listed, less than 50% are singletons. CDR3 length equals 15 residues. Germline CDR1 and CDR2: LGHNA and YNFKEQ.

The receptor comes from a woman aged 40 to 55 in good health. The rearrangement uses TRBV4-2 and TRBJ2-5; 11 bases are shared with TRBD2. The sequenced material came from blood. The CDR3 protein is CASSQGLAGQGTQYF. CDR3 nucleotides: TGTGCCAGCAGCCAAGGACTAGCGGGGCAAGGGACCCAGTACTTC.